Listed here are 13 T cell receptor beta chains from one sample, sequenced in a study of T cells after somatic rescue of genetic block. Produced via immunoSEQ multiplex PCR; TCRdb's table is partial and in-frame only. In the table there are around 14,000 clones, about 72% of which are singletons. The sample consisted of peripheral blood mononuclear cells (PBMCs). The receptors were gathered from a young man.

The V gene is TRBV10-3, the J gene TRBJ1-5; D ambiguous. The CDR3 spans 12 residues. Germline assignment: CDR1 ENHRY and CDR2 SYGVKD. Between the trimmed V and J ends, which lost 4 bases and 4 bases, there was a span of 5 bases. The CDR3 bases are TGTGCCATCAGTGTAGCGAATCAGCCCCAGCATTTT. Translating gives CAISVANQPQHF.

The chain employs TRBV7-3 and TRBJ2-1; 8 nucleotides match TRBD1. This CDR3 has 14 amino acids. CDR1 and CDR2 from the germline V gene are SGHTA and FQGTGA. J was trimmed by 8 bases and V by 5 bases; bases with no gene match: 8. As DNA, the CDR3 is TGTGCCAGCAGCCCCTTCGGACAGGGCGATGAGCAGTTCTTC. Its translation: CASSPFGQGDEQFF.

The V and J genes are TRBV21-1 and TRBJ1-5; the D call TRBD1 from the table was never checked on the DNA. TRBV21-1 counts as a pseudogene. The CDR3 is 18 amino acids. CDR3 DNA: TGTGCCAGCAGCAAAGGGGGGGACAGGGGAAAGGGCAACCAGCCCCAGCATTTT. As protein: CASSKGGDRGKGNQPQHF.

The rearrangement joins TRBV7-9 to TRBJ2-7; 10 nucleotides match TRBD1. V lost 5 bases, J lost 4 bases, and 2 bases stayed unmatched. CDR3 length: 13 residues. The germline V gene has CDR1 SEHNR and CDR2 FQNEAQ (reference sequence). The DNA of the CDR3 is TGTGCCAGCAGCCGGGACAGGGGTTACGAGCAGTACTTC. This codes for CASSRDRGYEQYF.

The chain is built from TRBV29-1 and TRBJ1-5; TRBD1 might be the D (5 bases). The CDR3 contains 14 residues. CDR1 and CDR2 (germline): SQVTM, ANQGSEA. Deletions cut 3 bases from V and 2 bases from J, with 11 bases between. The CDR3 here is CSVEEQGGNQPQHF. The DNA of the CDR3 is TGCAGCGTTGAGGAGCAGGGAGGCAATCAGCCCCAGCATTTT.

A remark on this clone: One junction end does not reproduce the germline sequence, and a read error may be involved. The J gene is TRBJ2-2, the V gene TRBV6-5; a weak D match, TRBD2 (5 bases). The germline gives CDR1 MNHEY, CDR2 SVGAGI. CDR3 size: 15 residues. The CDR3 protein is CASSSYIRFTGEPFF. Written as DNA, the CDR3 is TGTGCCAGCAGCTCCTATATCCGTTTCACCGGGGAGCCGTTTTTT.

The gene calls are TRBV7-6 and TRBJ2-7; D is unclear. This CDR3 contains 13 residues. With 1 base removed from V and 0 bases from J, the gap between germline ends came to 4 bases. Germline loops: CDR1 SGHVS, CDR2 FNYEAQ. The CDR3 loop reads CASSLVHSYEQYF. In DNA form, the CDR3 reads TGTGCCAGCAGCTTAGTCCACTCCTACGAGCAGTACTTC. Complete variable domain (other parts from reference TRBV7-6 and TRBJ2-7): GAGVSQSPRYKVTKRGQDVALRCDPISGHVSLYWYRQALGQGPEFLTYFNYEAQQDKSGLPNDRFSAERPEGSISTLTIQRTEQRDSAMYRCASSLVHSYEQYFGPGTRLTVT.

This clone has more than one count but fewer than ten. This chain uses TRBV9 with TRBJ1-2; TRBD1 is a possible D gene (5 bases). Looked up from germline, CDR1 is SGDLS and CDR2 is YYNGEE. This CDR3 is 12 amino acids long. V was cut by 4 bases and J by 5 bases, with 9 bases left in between. DNA of the CDR3: TGTGCCAGCAGCCTGGGACTGTATGGCTACACCTTC. This sequence encodes CASSLGLYGYTF.

This clone was found a few times. The chain has TRBV27 and TRBJ1-6, with unresolved D. Per germline, CDR1 MNHEY and CDR2 SMNVEV (reference sequence). This CDR3 has 14 amino acids. Trimming took 2 bases from V and 5 from J, leaving 7 bases between them. CDR3 amino acids: CASSLGINNSPLHF. The CDR3 bases are TGTGCCAGCAGTTTAGGGATAAATAATTCACCCCTCCACTTT.

Concerning this clone itself: Other DNA sequences in the sample encode the same CDR3. For the CDR3, the DNA is TGTGCCAGCAGCGTATCGGGGACACCTAATAATTCACCCCTCCACTTT. Translated: CASSVSGTPNNSPLHF. V gene TRBV9 combines with J gene TRBJ1-6, with D perhaps TRBD1 (6 bases). V lost 1 base, J lost 5 bases, and 13 bases lay in between. The length of the CDR3 is 16 residues. Germline values: CDR1 SGDLS, CDR2 YYNGEE.

The chain employs TRBV21-1 and TRBJ2-7; TRBD2, the table's D call, lacks a check against the DNA. TRBV21-1 is flagged as a pseudogene. The CDR3 runs to 17 residues. The DNA of the CDR3 is TGTGCCAGCAGCAAAGACGCGTCTAGATTAAGCTCCTACGAGCAGTACTTC. Its protein product is CASSKDASRLSSYEQYF.

This clone was seen ten or more times. The rearrangement uses TRBV7-8 and TRBJ2-6; a weak D match, TRBD2 (5 bases). V was pared by 7 bases and J by 3 bases, with 13 bases between. The length of the CDR3 is 15 residues. Per germline, CDR1 SGHVS and CDR2 FQNEAQ. The CDR3 loop reads CASTLRGGGANVLTF. The CDR3 DNA follows: TGTGCCAGCACCCTCCGGGGTGGTGGGGCCAACGTCCTGACTTTC.

The chain employs TRBV7-6 and TRBJ2-1; D is uncertain. V was clipped by 3 bases and J by 9 bases, with 24 bases between them. The CDR3 is made up of 17 amino acids. CDR1 and CDR2 from the germline V gene are SGHVS and FNYEAQ. As DNA, the CDR3 is TGTGCCAGCAGCTTGGCCCGTCCCTTTCCAGATACCGGTGAGCAGTTCTTC. Amino acids: CASSLARPFPDTGEQFF.